The clone carrying this T cell receptor (beta chain) has ten or more counts. The sample comes from a study of T cells in Graves' hyperthyroidism and ophthalmopathy. Study-level information: Peripheral blood samples were taken at initial diagnosis, prior to any treatment.

Amplification yielded TCR beta CDR3 regions, with RNA transcripts as the source. First-round RT-PCR targeting the TCR CDR3 was performed with the HTBI primer set. TCRdb processed the multiplex PCR reads anew with MiXCR; each CDR3 protein has one entry. The sample consists of about 580,000 distinct CDR3 sequences, around 14% of them appearing once. The V segment lost 9 bases and the J segment 3 bases; nucleotides outside the gene matches: 8. The CDR3 runs to 15 residues. In germline, CDR1 is SNHLY, CDR2 FYNNEI. Reasons for excluding patients were uncontrolled infection, other autoimmune disease, pregnancy or lactation. The blood specimen was taken at initial hyperthyroidism diagnosis, before any ophthalmopathy symptoms.

What was sequenced was blood. This rearrangement joins TRBV2 to TRBJ2-3; 11 positions match TRBD2. The sequence was collected from a woman in her twenties or thirties with Graves' hyperthyroidism that later progressed to Graves' ophthalmopathy. This CDR3 is CARAAGTSGTDTQYF. The CDR3, as DNA: TGTGCCAGGGCGGCCGGGACTAGCGGTACAGATACGCAGTATTTT.